This T cell receptor beta chain was found in a study of CD8 T cells in ankylosing spondylitis. Using its own MiXCR run on the 5' RACE reads, TCRdb lists one record per CDR3 protein. In the table there are 300,000 to 400,000 distinct CDR3 sequences, roughly 20% of which are singletons. The specimen sequenced was blood, either unsorted or a sorted T cell fraction (not recorded which). This TCR was sampled from a male donor with ankylosing spondylitis or in good health (not recorded which).

The CDR3 region is CASSYSLLAGGGNEQFF. CDR3 in DNA: TGTGCCAGCAGTTACTCGCTGCTAGCGGGGGGGGGCAATGAGCAGTTCTTC. The gene calls are TRBV6-5 and TRBJ2-1; 12 bases are shared with TRBD2. V lost 0 bases, J lost 6 bases, and 6 bases stayed unmatched. CDR3 length: 17 residues. Germline CDR1 MNHEY, CDR2 SVGAGI.